Each of the 24 T cell receptor beta chains below was sequenced from the same sample in a study of regulatory T cells in long-lasting Graves disease. Building the TCR beta libraries relied on iRepertoire HTBI primers, and CDR3 regions underwent Arm-PCR. TCRdb re-called the multiplex PCR reads through MiXCR, storing one row per CDR3 protein. The sample contains 500,000 or so distinct CDR3 sequences, about 16% of which appear only once. This sample's time point: newly diagnosed GD, antithyroid drugs for less than 3 months. There was RNA extracted from PBMCs, and the TCR library was made from it. The data were also submitted as part of a second study, on T cells in Graves' hyperthyroidism and ophthalmopathy.

Sequencing used peripheral blood mononuclear cells (PBMCs), obtained at new diagnosis, from a patient treated with antithyroid drugs. The receptors here all came from a woman aged 40 to 65 with Graves disease.

This rearrangement joins TRBV5-1 to TRBJ1-4, with unresolved D. CDR1 is SGHRS, CDR2 YFSETQ, per germline. V was clipped by 4 bases and J by 3 bases, with 16 bases between them. The CDR3 is 16 amino acids. The CDR3 loop reads CASSLSPLSPNEKLFF. The CDR3 DNA follows: TGCGCCAGCAGCCTATCCCCCTTAAGCCCTAATGAAAAACTGTTTTTT.

In this sample, this clonotype turned up many times. The genes are TRBV5-1 and TRBJ2-7, with TRBD1 matching over 10 bases. Looked up from germline, CDR1 is SGHRS and CDR2 is YFSETQ. The CDR3 consists of 16 residues. J was trimmed by 4 bases and V by 4 bases; bases with no gene match: 11. The CDR3 DNA reads as TGCGCCAGCAGCCCCCCGGGACAGGGGATCCCTTACGAGCAGTACTTC. This codes for CASSPPGQGIPYEQYF.

V gene TRBV6-2 or TRBV6-3 combines with J gene TRBJ2-1, with D maybe TRBD1 (5 bases). V lost 4 bases and J 1 base, leaving 20 bases between the germline ends. CDR1 MNHEY and CDR2 SVGEGT come from the germline V gene. The CDR3 runs to 18 residues. The DNA for the CDR3 is TGTGCCAGCAGTTCTCCCCCCCTCACAGGCCCTTCCTACAATGAGCAGTTCTTC. Residues: CASSSPPLTGPSYNEQFF.

On this clonotype: One end of the junction fails to match germline, which may point to a read error. This chain connects TRBV12-5 to TRBJ2-7; the D gene is possibly TRBD1 (5 bases). Germline V CDR1 and CDR2: LGHNT, FRNRAP. This CDR3 is built from 15 residues. CDR3 region: CASGSLLGQGARQDF. The CDR3 bases are TGTGCTAGTGGTTCGCTATTAGGACAAGGGGCGCGGCAGGACTTC.

V gene TRBV3-1 combines with J gene TRBJ1-4, with TRBD1 matching over 8 bases. CDR1 is LGHDT and CDR2 is YNNKEL in the germline V gene (reference sequence). V was clipped by 3 bases and J by 7 bases; unmatched bases: 4. The CDR3 totals 14 residues. CDR3 nucleotides: TGTGCCAGCAGCCACGGACAGGGTGTTGAAAAACTGTTTTTT. Protein sequence: CASSHGQGVEKLFF.

This clonotype has ten or more counts. The chain has TRBV20-1 and TRBJ2-1; 10 positions agree with TRBD2. Germline V gene data show CDR1 as DFQATT and CDR2 as SNEGSKA (reference sequence). CDR3 size: 16 residues. Losses at the gene ends were 0 bases for V and 6 bases for J; bases not matched to a gene: 8. In DNA form, the CDR3 reads TGCAGTGCTAGAGATGCGAGCGGGGGGGCGCTCAATGAGCAGTTCTTC. Protein: CSARDASGGALNEQFF.

Many counts were recorded for this clonotype. This chain links TRBV12-3 or TRBV12-4 with TRBJ1-2, with 9 bases lining up with TRBD1. The V gene end was trimmed by 6 bases and the J gene end by 6 bases; junction bases not matched to a gene: 8. CDR3 length equals 14 residues. CDR3 residues: CASRPSGTGNGYTF. DNA of the CDR3: TGTGCCAGCAGACCATCAGGGACAGGGAATGGCTACACCTTC.

This clonotype was observed at least ten times. The chain employs TRBV2 and TRBJ2-3; TRBD2 matches at 13 bases. Trimming at V came to 6 bases and at J to 2 bases, leaving 11 bases not matched to a gene. Germline CDR1 and CDR2: SNHLY and FYNNEI. The CDR3 extends over 18 amino acids. The CDR3, as DNA: TGTGCCAGCAGAGTACTAGCGGGGGGGGTTAAACACACAGATACGCAGTATTTT. As protein: CASRVLAGGVKHTDTQYF.

This clonotype occurred many times. The rearrangement links TRBV20-1 to TRBJ2-7, with 10 positions matching TRBD1. Germline lookup yields CDR1 DFQATT and CDR2 SNEGSKA (reference sequence). V lost 5 bases to trimming and J lost 0 bases; unmatched junction nucleotides: 1. The CDR3 consists of 13 residues. This CDR3 reads CSAGQGVSYEQYF. The CDR3 DNA follows: TGCAGTGCTGGACAGGGGGTCTCCTACGAGCAGTACTTC.

This clonotype has ten or more counts. The chain is built from TRBV12-3 or TRBV12-4 and TRBJ2-1; 9 nucleotides match TRBD1. The V segment lost 4 bases and the J segment 6 bases; nucleotides outside the gene matches: 7. This CDR3 is 15 amino acids long. The CDR3 bases are TGTGCCAGCAGTTCGGGACAGGGAAACCTCAATGAGCAGTTCTTC. It is translated as CASSSGQGNLNEQFF.

This clonotype was counted at least ten times. This chain links TRBV2 with TRBJ2-1, with D perhaps TRBD1 (6 bases). Between the trimmed V and J ends, which lost 6 bases and 6 bases, there was a span of 9 bases. The CDR3 has 12 residues. From germline, CDR1 is SNHLY and CDR2 FYNNEI. The CDR3 protein is CASREDSNEQFF. The CDR3 DNA sequence: TGTGCCAGCAGGGAGGACAGCAATGAGCAGTTCTTC.

This clonotype was detected ten times or more. The chain links TRBV18 to TRBJ1-2; D remains unclear. The length of the CDR3 is 13 residues. V was clipped by 5 bases and J by 5 bases, with 12 bases between them. From germline, CDR1 is KGHSH and CDR2 LQKENI. The CDR3 protein is CASSTSPEYGYTF. The CDR3 DNA follows: TGTGCCAGCTCAACTTCCCCAGAGTATGGCTACACCTTC.

A few counts support this clonotype. The chain couples TRBV10-3 to TRBJ2-1; maybe TRBD2 (6 bases). The CDR3 sequence is 15 residues long. V was shortened by 0 bases and J by 8 bases, with 14 bases between the two germline ends. CDR1 and CDR2 from the germline V gene are ENHRY and SYGVKD. CDR3 residues: CAISESSGGSDEQFF. The CDR3 DNA reads TGTGCCATCAGTGAGTCTAGCGGAGGAAGCGATGAGCAGTTCTTC.

The chain combines TRBV6-1 with TRBJ2-7, with D perhaps TRBD2 (7 bases). V shed 6 bases and J shed 2 bases, with 17 bases lying between them. Germline lookup yields CDR1 MNHNS and CDR2 SASEGT. The CDR3 sequence is 15 residues long. This chain's CDR3 is CASSPGEAGAYEQYF. As DNA, the CDR3 is TGTGCCAGCAGCCCAGGGGAGGCGGGGGCCTACGAGCAGTACTTC.

There are many counts of this clonotype. V is TRBV5-5 and J is TRBJ2-1; the match to TRBD2 covers 15 bases. This CDR3 is 18 amino acids long. V lost 3 bases, J lost 0 bases, and 4 bases stayed unmatched. The V gene's germline CDR1 is SGHKS and CDR2 YYEKEE (reference sequence). Written as DNA, the CDR3 is TGTGCCAGCAGCTCGGGACTAGCGGGGGGCGACTCCTACAATGAGCAGTTCTTC. Translating it yields CASSSGLAGGDSYNEQFF.

This clonotype was seen at least ten times. The rearrangement joins TRBV5-1 to TRBJ1-1; D remains unclear. The V gene's germline CDR1 is SGHRS and CDR2 YFSETQ. The CDR3 consists of 13 residues. Deletions cut 2 bases from V and 1 base from J, with 6 bases between. The CDR3 sequence is CASSFLANTEAFF. The CDR3 DNA sequence: TGCGCCAGCAGCTTCTTGGCGAACACTGAAGCTTTCTTT.

This sequence joins TRBV19 and TRBJ2-7, with 7 positions matching TRBD2. The germline V gene has CDR1 LNHDA and CDR2 SQIVND (reference sequence). With V trimmed by 5 bases and J by 4 bases, 11 bases remained unmatched. The CDR3 sequence is 15 residues long. The CDR3 DNA reads TGTGCCAGTAGTTACTCTGGACTAGAAGTGTACGAGCAGTACTTC. Its protein is CASSYSGLEVYEQYF.

This clonotype was recorded many times. This chain links TRBV12-3 or TRBV12-4 with TRBJ2-5; either TRBD1 or TRBD2 may fit D (5 bases each). V lost 7 bases and J lost 4, with 16 bases in between. The CDR3 is 14 residues long. CDR3 DNA sequence: TGTGCCAGCACCCCGTCGGGGCGGAGAGAGACCCAGTACTTC. Protein sequence: CASTPSGRRETQYF.

The rearrangement links TRBV9 to TRBJ2-2; TRBD1 aligns across 9 bases. CDR1 and CDR2 (germline): SGDLS, YYNGEE. The CDR3 extends over 16 amino acids. The V segment lost 4 bases and the J segment 4 bases; nucleotides outside the gene matches: 8. CDR3 coding DNA: TGTGCCAGCAGCCCTCCCGGGACAGGGCGCACCGGGGAGCTGTTTTTT. It codes for CASSPPGTGRTGELFF.

The J gene is TRBJ2-3, the V gene TRBV29-1, with D possibly being TRBD1 (5 bases). V was cut by 5 bases and J by 0 bases, with 15 bases left in between. The germline CDR1 and CDR2 sequences are SQVTM and ANQGSEA. The CDR3 sequence is 15 residues long. As DNA, the CDR3 is TGCAGCGTTCCCAGGGCCCGGAGCAGCACAGATACGCAGTATTTT. Translated: CSVPRARSSTDTQYF.

In its sample, this clonotype was seen many times. J is TRBJ2-7 and V is TRBV3-1, with 7 bases fitting TRBD2. CDR1 LGHDT and CDR2 YNNKEL come from the germline V gene (reference sequence). With 4 bases clipped from V and 2 bases from J, the junction kept 2 bases outside the gene matches. The CDR3 sequence is 13 residues long. The CDR3 DNA sequence: TGTGCCAGCAGCCGGGAGGGTCCCTACGAGCAGTACTTC. Protein: CASSREGPYEQYF.

The chain links TRBV6-1 to TRBJ1-1; possible D gene TRBD1, 6 bases. Germline loops: CDR1 MNHNS, CDR2 SASEGT. The length of the CDR3 is 15 residues. Trimming removed 6 bases at V and 0 bases at J, with 14 bases between. The DNA of the CDR3 is TGTGCCAGCAGGAGAAGGACAGCCTTGAACACTGAAGCTTTCTTT. Protein sequence: CASRRRTALNTEAFF.

The chain employs TRBV5-1 and TRBJ2-2; TRBD1 aligns across 8 bases. Germline trimming cut 5 bases from V and 3 bases from J; bases unmatched to any gene: 9. This CDR3 spans 16 amino acids. Germline CDR1 SGHRS, CDR2 YFSETQ. CDR3 loop: CASSFRTGLDTGELFF. CDR3 nucleotides: TGCGCCAGCAGTTTCCGGACAGGGCTGGACACCGGGGAGCTGTTTTTT.

This clonotype was detected ten times or more. CDR3 sequence reads: CSARSRAGGQNEQFF. The CDR3 DNA reads as TGCAGTGCTAGATCAAGAGCGGGGGGTCAAAATGAGCAGTTCTTC. J is TRBJ2-1 and V is TRBV20-1; 9 nucleotides line up with TRBD2. CDR3 length equals 15 residues. Germline V CDR1 and CDR2: DFQATT, SNEGSKA (reference sequence). V lost 2 bases and J lost 7; bases outside the gene matches: 9.